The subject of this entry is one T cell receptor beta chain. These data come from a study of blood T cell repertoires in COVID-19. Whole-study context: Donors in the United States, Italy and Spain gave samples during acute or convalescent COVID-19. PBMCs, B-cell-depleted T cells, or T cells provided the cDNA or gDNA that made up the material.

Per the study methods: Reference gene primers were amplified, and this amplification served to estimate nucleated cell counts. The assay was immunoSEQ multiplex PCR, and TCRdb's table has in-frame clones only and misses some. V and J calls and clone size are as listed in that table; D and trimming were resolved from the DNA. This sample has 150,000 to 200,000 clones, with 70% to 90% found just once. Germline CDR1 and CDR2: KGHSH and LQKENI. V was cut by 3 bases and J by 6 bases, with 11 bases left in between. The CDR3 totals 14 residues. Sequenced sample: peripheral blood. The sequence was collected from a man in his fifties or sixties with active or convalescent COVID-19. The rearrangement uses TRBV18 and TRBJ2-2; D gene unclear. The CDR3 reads CASSPPGSPGELFF. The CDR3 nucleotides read TGTGCCAGCTCACCGCCCGGGTCTCCCGGGGAGCTGTTTTTT.